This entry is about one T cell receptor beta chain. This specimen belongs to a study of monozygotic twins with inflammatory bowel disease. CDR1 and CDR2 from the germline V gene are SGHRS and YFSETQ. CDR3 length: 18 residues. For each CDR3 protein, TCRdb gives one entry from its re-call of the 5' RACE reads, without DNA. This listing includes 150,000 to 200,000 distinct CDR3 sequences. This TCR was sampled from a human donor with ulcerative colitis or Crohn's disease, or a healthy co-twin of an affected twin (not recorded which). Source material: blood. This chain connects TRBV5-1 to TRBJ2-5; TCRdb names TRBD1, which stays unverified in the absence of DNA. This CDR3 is CASSLDPPSGTGEETQYF.